The next 11 T cell receptor beta chains were all read from a single sample in a study of T cell repertoires in cytomegalovirus infection (dated by TCRdb to between 2017 and 2020). The intended sense of this specimen's treatment or condition label: in vitro stimulation with specific CMV peptide epitopes to enrich CMV-specific T cells. These receptors have no known antigen. The sequencer listed for this sample is Illumina HiSeq 1500. TCRdb reworked the public reads: Q25 trimming with fastp, MiXCR clone assembly, productive beta chains retained. A single entry per CDR3 protein holds the most common genes and DNA from its merged rows. Here the sample has approximately 350,000 distinct CDR3 sequences; roughly a third occur a single time. Roughly 14% of the sample goes to the ten largest clones. Source: cultured PBMCs, taken from culture after CMV antigen stimulation. Receptor source: a human donor in good health (CMV status not recorded). Some clones in this sample may be carry-over from other donors' samples.

This clonotype was counted between two and nine times. This chain uses TRBV19 with TRBJ1-1; the D gene is possibly TRBD1 (6 bases). Trimming shortened V by 5 bases and J by 1 base, and 11 bases separated the two germline ends. From germline, CDR1 is LNHDA and CDR2 SQIVND (reference sequence). This CDR3 has 14 amino acids. This chain's CDR3 is CASSAADRNTEAFF. Here the CDR3 DNA reads TGTGCCAGTAGTGCGGCGGACAGGAACACTGAAGCTTTCTTT.

J is TRBJ1-5 and V is TRBV2, with no clear D. Germline V gene sequence: CDR1 SNHLY, CDR2 FYNNEI. V lost 7 bases, J lost 5 bases, and 18 bases lay in between. The CDR3 has 15 residues. In nucleotides, the CDR3 is TGTGCCAGCACGGAACTCCGGGGTGGGCATCAGCCCCAGCATTTT. This gives the protein CASTELRGGHQPQHF.

In this sample, this clonotype turned up a few times. The chain joins TRBV15 to TRBJ1-6; 7 bases are shared with TRBD1. CDR3 size: 15 residues. Unmatched junction bases numbered 8, after V lost 5 bases and J lost 7 bases. The germline CDR1 and CDR2 sequences are LNHNV and YYDKDF (reference sequence). This CDR3 reads CATSQGGGQNSPLHF. CDR3 DNA: TGTGCCACCAGCCAGGGGGGGGGGCAAAATTCACCCCTCCACTTT.

J is TRBJ1-5 and V is TRBV20-1; D call uncertain. Germline V CDR1 and CDR2: DFQATT, SNEGSKA (reference sequence). V was trimmed by 5 bases and J by 5 bases, leaving 10 bases between them. The CDR3 covers 12 residues. The CDR3 DNA reads as TGCAGTGCTGCGTCGGCGGATCAGCCCCAGCATTTT. Translated: CSAASADQPQHF.

This clonotype was picked up a small number of times. CDR3 in amino acids: CATSRSRGFENTIYF. CDR3 nucleotide sequence: TGTGCCACCAGCAGATCGCGGGGTTTTGAAAACACCATATATTTT. The V call is TRBV15, the J call TRBJ1-3; D is unclear. The V gene's germline CDR1 is LNHNV and CDR2 YYDKDF (reference sequence). Trimming cost V 2 bases and J 6 bases, with 14 bases left between them. The CDR3 is 15 residues long.

The J gene is TRBJ2-6, the V gene TRBV6-5; 8 bases match TRBD1. The CDR3 runs 15 residues. Germline loops: CDR1 MNHEY, CDR2 SVGAGI. V shed 5 bases and J 2 bases; nucleotides not matched to a gene: 2. Here the CDR3 DNA reads TGTGCCAGCAGTATGGGACAGGCTGGGGCCAACGTCCTGACTTTC. Amino acid sequence: CASSMGQAGANVLTF.

The DNA for the CDR3 is TGTGCCACCAGTGATTTGCGGGAGACCCAGTACTTC. Residues: CATSDLRETQYF. V is TRBV24-1 and J is TRBJ2-5; D not certain. Germline CDR1 is KGHDR and CDR2 is SFDVKD. The CDR3 contains 12 residues. The ends were cut back, 0 bases at V and 5 bases at J, with 3 bases in the middle.

This clonotype showed up just a few times. The chain has TRBV20-1 and TRBJ2-7; 7 bases fit TRBD2. V shed 6 bases and J 1 base; nucleotides not matched to a gene: 6. The CDR3 covers 13 residues. Germline assignment: CDR1 DFQATT and CDR2 SNEGSKA (reference sequence). The CDR3 DNA sequence: TGCAGTGCCTACTCCGGGGGGTCCTACGAGCAGTACTTC. This gives the protein CSAYSGGSYEQYF.

This clonotype was counted a few times. This chain joins TRBV4-1 and TRBJ2-7; no firm D call. The CDR3 length is 13 residues. Trimming shortened V by 0 bases and J by 7 bases, and 10 bases separated the two germline ends. Germline values: CDR1 MGHRA, CDR2 YSYEKL. This CDR3 is CASSQDWGTEQYF. The CDR3, as DNA: TGCGCCAGCAGCCAAGATTGGGGTACGGAGCAGTACTTC.

The genes are TRBV11-1 and TRBJ2-2; unclear D gene. V was pared by 5 bases and J by 6 bases, with 13 bases between. CDR1 and CDR2 from the germline V gene are SGHAT and FQDESV (reference sequence). The CDR3 has 14 residues. CDR3: CASSLSRVSGELFF. As DNA, the CDR3 is TGTGCCAGCAGCCTCTCCCGGGTGTCCGGGGAGCTGTTTTTT.

This clonotype has more than one count but fewer than ten. The chain couples TRBV7-2 to TRBJ2-6; D unclear. There are 14 residues in the CDR3. The germline gives CDR1 SGHTA, CDR2 FQGNSA. Trimming shortened V by 5 bases and J by 1 base, and 6 bases separated the two germline ends. CDR3 in DNA: TGTGCCAGCAGCCGACTTTCTGGGGCCAACGTCCTGACTTTC. Its protein product is CASSRLSGANVLTF. The variable domain in full, completed from reference TRBV7-2 and TRBJ2-6, reads GAGVSQSPSNKVTEKGKDVELRCDPISGHTALYWYRQSLGQGLEFLIYFQGNSAPDKSGLPSDRFSAERTGGSVSTLTIQRTQQEDSAVYLCASSRLSGANVLTFGAGSRLTVL.